This is a list of T cell receptor beta chains from one sample in a study of cytomegalovirus exposure and HLA in healthy donors. Clones were read by immunoSEQ multiplex PCR, and TCRdb kept only the in-frame ones, dropping some. The sample lists approximately 170,000 clones; about 80% were seen once. Material for sequencing was PBMCs. Every receptor here comes from a woman aged 35 to 49 in good health and CMV-seronegative. Both conserved end residues are part of each CDR3. A D gene is named only where the DNA matches it firmly. Size is stated for part of the rows, as once, few or many counts, or as a class when the clone is expanded.

D	length	size	V	J	DNA	CDR3
NA	15	NA	TRBV7-9	TRBJ2-7	TGTGCCAGCAGCTTAGTGCCAGGAAGCTCCTACGAGCAGTACTTC	CASSLVPGSSYEQYF
NA	14	NA	TRBV7-9	TRBJ1-2	TGTGCCAGCAGCTTAGCGGGCGGGGGAGGAGGCTACACCTTC	CASSLAGGGGGYTF
NA	13	NA	TRBV7-7	TRBJ2-3	TGTGCTAGCAGCTTGGACTTCACAGATACGCAGTATTTT	CASSLDFTDTQYF
NA	15	NA	TRBV6-6	TRBJ1-3	TGTGCCAGCAGTCGCGACAGAGTCTCTGGAAACACCATATATTTT	CASSRDRVSGNTIYF
NA	11	NA	TRBV30	TRBJ1-2	TGTGCCTGGAGTGAGGAGTATGGCTACACCTTC	CAWSEEYGYTF
NA	14	NA	TRBV19	TRBJ1-5	TGTGCCAGTAGTGAGCGGTATAGCAATCAGCCCCAGCATTTT	CASSERYSNQPQHF
NA	14	NA	TRBV9	TRBJ2-2	TGTGCCAGCGGGTCCAGGGCGACCACCGGGGAGCTGTTTTTT	CASGSRATTGELFF
TRBD1	12	few	TRBV29-1	TRBJ1-1	TGCAGCGCTCTGACAGGGTACACTGAAGCTTTCTTT	CSALTGYTEAFF
NA	15	NA	TRBV25-1	TRBJ2-2	TGTGCCAGCAGCCGATGGGAAGGGGTCACCGGGGAGCTGTTTTTT	CASSRWEGVTGELFF
NA	13	NA	TRBV5-6	TRBJ1-2	TGTGCCAGCAGCTTATGGACTTATAATGGCTACACCTTC	CASSLWTYNGYTF
NA	15	once	TRBV7-3	TRBJ2-5	TGTGCCAGCAGCTTGGCAGGAAACCCCCAAGAGACCCAGTACTTC	CASSLAGNPQETQYF
NA	11	once	TRBV10-3	TRBJ2-5	TGTGCCATCAGTGGCGGAGAGACCCAGTACTTC	CAISGGETQYF
NA	11	NA	TRBV7-9	TRBJ1-2	TGTGCCAGCAGCTTACAGGGGGGCTACACCTTC	CASSLQGGYTF
NA	13	NA	TRBV5-6	TRBJ1-1	TGTGCCAGCAGCTTTTCAGGGATGACTGAAGCTTTCTTT	CASSFSGMTEAFF
NA	13	NA	TRBV15	TRBJ2-1	TGTGCCACCAGCGCCACTGCGGACAATGAGCAGTTCTTC	CATSATADNEQFF
NA	16	once	TRBV5-1	TRBJ2-7	TGCGCCAGCAGCAACGAAAGATTAGAAGGAGGGTACGAGCAGTACTTC	CASSNERLEGGYEQYF
NA	16	NA	TRBV14	TRBJ2-5	TGTGCCAGCAGCCAAGATAACAGGTTCTTTGTGGAGACCCAGTACTTC	CASSQDNRFFVETQYF
NA	11	NA	TRBV29-1	TRBJ2-5	TGCAGCGTCCTCGAGCTGGAGACCCAGTACTTC	CSVLELETQYF
TRBD1	18	NA	TRBV5-1	TRBJ2-1	TGCGCCAGCACCCCCACCCCGAATCCGGGACAGGTCGACAATGAGCAGTTCTTC	CASTPTPNPGQVDNEQFF
NA	13	once	TRBV5-1	TRBJ1-3	TGCGCCAGCAGCTTGAGTACAGGAAACACCATATATTTT	CASSLSTGNTIYF
TRBD1	12	few	TRBV2	TRBJ1-1	TGTGCCAGCATCCCGGACAGGAACGAAGCTTTCTTT	CASIPDRNEAFF
NA	16	once	TRBV27	TRBJ2-1	TGTGCCAGCAGTTTGTGGGGTGGGGACATTCACAATGAGCAGTTCTTC	CASSLWGGDIHNEQFF
TRBD1	15	NA	TRBV25-1	TRBJ2-3	TGTGCCAGCAGCCCATTTCAGGGGGCCGCAGATACGCAGTATTTT	CASSPFQGAADTQYF
TRBD2	13	NA	TRBV5-4	TRBJ2-7	TGTGCCTGTTATAGCGGGAGGGCCGAAGAGCAGTACTTC	CACYSGRAEEQYF
TRBD1	15	NA	TRBV6-5	TRBJ2-7	TGTGCCAGCAGTTACTCGCGGGACAGGGGGTACGAGCAGTACTTC	CASSYSRDRGYEQYF
TRBD2	19	NA	TRBV11-3	TRBJ2-5	TGTGCCAGCAGCTTCAACTCGGGACTAGCGGGAGTCAGAGGGGAGACCCAGTACTTC	CASSFNSGLAGVRGETQYF
NA	12	once	TRBV2	TRBJ1-2	TGTGCCTCGGCAGGGGTGCGCAGTGGCTACACCTTC	CASAGVRSGYTF
NA	13	NA	TRBV27	TRBJ2-1	TGTGCCAGCAGTTTACTAGCCTACAATGAGCAGTTCTTC	CASSLLAYNEQFF
NA	15	NA	TRBV19	TRBJ2-7	TGTGCCAGTAGATACGGGGGGCAGGGCTCCTACGAGCAGTACTTC	CASRYGGQGSYEQYF
TRBD1	15	NA	TRBV6-1	TRBJ2-1	TGTGCCAGCAGGAATCCGGGACAGGGGGTAAATGAGCAGTTCTTC	CASRNPGQGVNEQFF
NA	17	NA	TRBV18	TRBJ2-2	TGTGCCAGCTCACCACCGAATCAACGGGGTGACACCGGGGAGCTGTTTTTT	CASSPPNQRGDTGELFF
NA	13	NA	TRBV30	TRBJ2-1	TGTGCCTGGAAGAAGCTTACCTACAATGAGCAGTTCTTC	CAWKKLTYNEQFF